Detailed here is one T cell receptor beta chain. These data originate in a study of shared clonotypes between healthy human individuals. Sequenced by immunoSEQ multiplex PCR; TCRdb stores in-frame clones only, minus some. Here the sample spans about 2.1 million clones, roughly 91% being singletons. Naive-designated CD8 cells lacked CD45RO, were positively enriched for CCR7, and omitted terminally differentiated effector memory CD45RA+ cells. This CDR3 has 14 residues. Germline V gene data show CDR1 as MDHEN and CDR2 as SYDVKM. Trimming pared 6 bases from V and 1 base from J, leaving 12 bases between. This chain connects TRBV28 to TRBJ2-5; the D gene is possibly TRBD2 (5 bases). The receptor comes from a man aged 18 to 29 in good health. Some clones in this sample may be carry-over from other donors' samples. The sequenced material came from naive CD8+ T cells from PBMCs. The CDR3 coding sequence is TGTGCCAGCAGGGGTTTTACTAGCCAAGAGACCCAGTACTTC. Protein product: CASRGFTSQETQYF.